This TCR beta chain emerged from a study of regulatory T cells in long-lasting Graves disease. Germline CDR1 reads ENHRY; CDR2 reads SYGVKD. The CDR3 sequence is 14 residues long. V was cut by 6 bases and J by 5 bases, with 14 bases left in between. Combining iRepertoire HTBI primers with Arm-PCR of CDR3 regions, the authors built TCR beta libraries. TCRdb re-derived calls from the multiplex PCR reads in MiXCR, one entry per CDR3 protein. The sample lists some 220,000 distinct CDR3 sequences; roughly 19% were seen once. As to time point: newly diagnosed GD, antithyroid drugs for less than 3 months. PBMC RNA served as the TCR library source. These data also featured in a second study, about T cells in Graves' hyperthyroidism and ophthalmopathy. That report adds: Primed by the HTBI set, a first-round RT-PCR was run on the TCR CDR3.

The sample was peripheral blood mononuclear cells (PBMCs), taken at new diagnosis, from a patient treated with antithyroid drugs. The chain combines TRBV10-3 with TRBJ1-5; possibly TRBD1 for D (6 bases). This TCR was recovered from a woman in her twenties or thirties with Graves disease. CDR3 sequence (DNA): TGTGCCATCAGGGACAGCGGGGGCGATCAGCCCCAGCATTTT. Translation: CAIRDSGGDQPQHF.